Listed below are T cell receptor beta chains from one sample, sequenced in a study of metastatic and nonmetastatic thyroid tumors. Using MiXCR, TCRdb reanalyzed the PCR reads. The sample records roughly 30,000 clones, less than 30% being singletons. The sample was blood. The receptors here all came from a female donor with papillary thyroid cancer or a benign thyroid nodule (not recorded which). Some clones in this sample may be carry-over from other donors' samples. Each CDR3 is given with its conserved first and last residue. The D gene is left open where the match is weak. Clone size is given for some rows only: seen once, a few or many times, or a class if the clone is expanded.

CDR3 protein,CDR3 DNA,CDR3 length,J gene,D gene,clone size,V gene
CASRPEAGGLSGANVLTF,TGTGCCAGCAGACCTGAAGCGGGAGGTCTGTCCGGGGCCAACGTCCTGACTTTC,18,TRBJ2-6,TRBD2,few,TRBV27
CASSIPTVTFIQPQHF,TGTGCCAGTAGTATACCGACAGTTACGTTTATTCAGCCCCAACATTTT,16,TRBJ1-5,-,-,TRBV19
CASSLDVRDEQFF,TGTGCCAGCAGCTTAGATGTGAGGGATGAGCAGTTCTTC,13,TRBJ2-1,-,-,TRBV11-2
CASIRLMADTQYF,TGTGCCAGCATTCGACTGATGGCCGATACGCAGTATTTT,13,TRBJ2-3,-,-,TRBV2
CASSRTLAFTGELFF,TGTGCCAGCAGCCGAACTCTAGCGTTCACCGGGGAGCTGTTTTTT,15,TRBJ2-2,-,many,TRBV3-1
CASSEYPYTGELFF,TGTGCCAGCAGTGAATACCCGTACACCGGGGAGCTGTTTTTT,14,TRBJ2-2,-,few,TRBV25-1
CASSLLGQANTGELFF,TGTGCCAGCAGTTTATTGGGACAGGCGAACACCGGGGAGCTGTTTTTT,16,TRBJ2-2,TRBD1,-,TRBV12-3/TRBV12-4
CASSDSAGAPDTQYF,TGTGCCAGCAGTGACTCGGCGGGAGCCCCAGATACGCAGTATTTT,15,TRBJ2-3,TRBD2,medium-sized,TRBV6-4
CASSSLEDAETQYF,TGTGCCAGCAGTTCCCTTGAGGATGCAGAGACCCAGTACTTC,14,TRBJ2-5,-,few,TRBV27
CASLGIARSSSRNEQFF,TGCGCCAGCCTGGGGATAGCCCGGTCCTCTTCTCGCAATGAGCAGTTCTTC,17,TRBJ2-1,-,-,TRBV16
CASSGTGQSSYNEQFF,TGTGCCAGCAGTGGAACAGGCCAGAGCTCCTACAATGAGCAGTTCTTC,16,TRBJ2-1,-,once,TRBV2
CSARGGSNEKLFF,TGCAGTGCTAGAGGCGGATCTAATGAAAAACTGTTTTTT,13,TRBJ1-4,-,-,TRBV20-1
CASSLTGSYTEAFF,TGTGCCAGCAGCCTCACAGGGTCCTATACTGAAGCTTTCTTT,14,TRBJ1-1,-,many,TRBV6-2/TRBV6-3
CASSEGQGRGASDTQYF,TGTGCCAGCAGTGAGGGACAGGGGCGAGGGGCCTCAGATACGCAGTATTTT,17,TRBJ2-3,TRBD1,few,TRBV25-1
CSASPSSGSANEQYF,TGCAGTGCTAGCCCAAGTAGCGGGAGTGCAAACGAGCAGTACTTC,15,TRBJ2-7,TRBD2,medium-sized,TRBV20-1
CASSATGGPSTDTQYF,TGTGCCAGCAGTGCCACGGGCGGCCCTAGCACAGATACGCAGTATTTT,16,TRBJ2-3,-,few,TRBV6-4
CSASPMRTSGRAGSYEQYF,TGCAGTGCTAGTCCAATGAGGACTAGCGGGAGGGCCGGTTCCTACGAGCAGTACTTC,19,TRBJ2-7,TRBD2,few,TRBV20-1
CASSPGTVIEQYF,TGTGCCAGCAGCCCTGGGACAGTAATCGAGCAGTACTTC,13,TRBJ2-7,TRBD1,few,TRBV11-2
CASSSKRGGWSPLHF,TGTGCCAGCAGCTCCAAACGGGGTGGTTGGTCACCCCTCCACTTT,15,TRBJ1-6,-,-,TRBV6-1
CASRMGTHNEQFF,TGTGCCAGCAGAATGGGGACGCACAATGAGCAGTTCTTC,13,TRBJ2-1,-,few,TRBV27
CAAGGGANQPQHF,TGTGCCGCCGGTGGGGGGGCTAATCAGCCCCAGCATTTT,13,TRBJ1-5,-,few,TRBV10-3
CASSLRGLKGNTIYF,TGTGCCAGCAGTTTAAGGGGGCTTAAGGGAAACACCATATATTTT,15,TRBJ1-3,TRBD1,-,TRBV27
CSARIPGLASYEQYF,TGCAGTGCTAGGATCCCGGGACTAGCCTCCTACGAGCAGTACTTC,15,TRBJ2-7,TRBD2,medium-sized,TRBV20-1
CASSPAGSTDTQYF,TGCGCCAGCAGCCCGGCGGGGAGCACAGATACGCAGTATTTT,14,TRBJ2-3,-,-,TRBV5-1
CASSYFGQSYEQYF,TGTGCCAGCAGTTACTTCGGACAGAGCTACGAGCAGTACTTC,14,TRBJ2-7,-,few,TRBV6-6
CASSQDAVGNSPLHF,TGTGCCAGCAGCCAAGATGCAGTTGGTAATTCACCCCTCCACTTT,15,TRBJ1-6,-,-,TRBV3-1
CASISTGISPLHF,TGTGCCAGCATTTCAACAGGGATCTCACCCCTCCACTTT,13,TRBJ1-6,-,few,TRBV6-5
CATSRDLRGHTEAFF,TGTGCCACCAGCAGAGATCTCAGGGGGCACACTGAAGCTTTCTTT,15,TRBJ1-1,TRBD1,few,TRBV15
CASSLYAGRTDTQYF,TGCGCCAGCAGCTTGTACGCAGGGAGGACAGATACGCAGTATTTT,15,TRBJ2-3,-,-,TRBV5-1
CASSDRPGTDTQYF,TGTGCCAGCAGTGACAGGCCCGGGACAGATACGCAGTATTTT,14,TRBJ2-3,-,-,TRBV5-5
CASSPTSGTGSEQYF,TGTGCCAGCAGTCCCACTAGCGGGACTGGGAGCGAGCAGTACTTC,15,TRBJ2-7,TRBD2,-,TRBV12-3/TRBV12-4
CASSRGQGYEKLFF,TGCGCCAGCAGCCGGGGACAGGGTTATGAAAAACTGTTTTTT,14,TRBJ1-4,TRBD1,-,TRBV4-1
CAISDRLAIGETQYF,TGTGCCATCAGTGATAGGCTAGCCATCGGAGAGACCCAGTACTTC,15,TRBJ2-5,-,many,TRBV10-3
CASRDKRVEQFF,TGTGCCAGCAGAGACAAGCGGGTCGAGCAGTTCTTC,12,TRBJ2-1,-,many,TRBV12-3/TRBV12-4
CASRTGSHGYTF,TGTGCCAGCAGGACAGGGTCGCATGGCTACACCTTC,12,TRBJ1-2,TRBD1,few,TRBV6-2/TRBV6-3
CASSVGEEVGYTF,TGTGCCAGCAGCGTAGGCGAGGAGGTTGGCTACACCTTC,13,TRBJ1-2,-,once,TRBV7-9
CSAPQGEFISGANVLTF,TGCAGTGCCCCTCAGGGGGAATTTATATCTGGGGCCAACGTCCTGACTTTC,17,TRBJ2-6,TRBD1,-,TRBV20-1
CASSSLVSDQPQHF,TGTGCCAGCAGTTCCTTGGTCTCGGATCAGCCCCAGCATTTT,14,TRBJ1-5,-,few,TRBV6-5
CASSGTSGSFYEQYF,TGTGCCAGCAGTGGGACTAGCGGGAGTTTCTACGAGCAGTACTTC,15,TRBJ2-7,TRBD2,-,TRBV28
CASILGAGGTGELFF,-,15,TRBJ2-2,-,few,TRBV6-1
CASSSRIGDTEAFF,TGTGCCAGCAGTTCACGCATTGGGGACACTGAAGCTTTCTTT,14,TRBJ1-1,-,-,TRBV7-3
CASSFDGSATGELFF,TGTGCCAGCAGCTTCGACGGGTCAGCCACCGGGGAGCTGTTTTTT,15,TRBJ2-2,-,few,TRBV11-2
CATSRGGQGGETQYF,TGTGCCACCAGCAGGGGAGGACAGGGAGGAGAGACCCAGTACTTC,15,TRBJ2-5,TRBD1,many,TRBV15
CASTGGREQYF,TGTGCCAGCACTGGGGGGAGAGAGCAGTACTTC,11,TRBJ2-7,-,few,TRBV6-1
CSAKGFGGLAGSTDTQYF,TGCAGTGCTAAAGGGTTTGGGGGACTAGCGGGGTCCACAGATACGCAGTATTTT,18,TRBJ2-3,TRBD2,-,TRBV20-1
CASSYPELELYNSPLHF,TGTGCCAGCAGTTACCCGGAACTAGAACTCTATAATTCACCCCTCCACTTT,17,TRBJ1-6,-,few,TRBV6-5
CSASRPPRNTDTQYF,TGCAGTGCGTCTCGGCCCCCGAGGAACACAGATACGCAGTATTTT,15,TRBJ2-3,-,many,TRBV20-1
CAWNPRTGRGYTF,TGTGCCTGGAATCCAAGGACAGGGCGAGGCTACACCTTC,13,TRBJ1-2,TRBD1,many,TRBV30
CASKRGANYGYTF,TGTGCCAGCAAGCGGGGAGCTAACTATGGCTACACCTTC,13,TRBJ1-2,-,-,TRBV6-2/TRBV6-3
CASSGQGAWYGYTF,TGTGCCAGCAGTGGACAGGGGGCTTGGTATGGCTACACCTTC,14,TRBJ1-2,TRBD1,-,TRBV6-1
CASSLSIDRADTGELFF,TGTGCCAGCAGTTTAAGTATAGACAGGGCGGATACCGGGGAGCTGTTTTTT,17,TRBJ2-2,TRBD1,few,TRBV27
CASSRAGTGGYNEQFF,TGTGCCAGCAGTCGGGCCGGGACAGGGGGCTACAATGAGCAGTTCTTC,16,TRBJ2-1,TRBD1,-,TRBV12-3/TRBV12-4
CASKRSATQNEQFF,TGTGCCAGCAAGCGGAGCGCTACCCAGAATGAGCAGTTCTTC,14,TRBJ2-1,-,few,TRBV6-1
CASSFSNNQPQHF,TGTGCCAGCAGTTTCTCCAATAATCAGCCCCAGCATTTT,13,TRBJ1-5,-,few,TRBV12-3/TRBV12-4